What follows describes a single TCR beta chain. Unique molecular identifiers were incorporated into the prepared TCRbeta library. TCRdb reprocessed the PCR reads with MiXCR, giving one entry per CDR3 protein. The sample holds about 540,000 distinct CDR3 sequences; approximately 20% are singletons and the top ten take approximately 3%. These data originate in a study of T-cell reconstitution after alpha-beta-depleted transplantation in children. The CDR3 has 11 amino acids. CDR1 DFQATT and CDR2 SNEGSKA come from the germline V gene (reference sequence). V was shortened by 3 bases and J by 3 bases, with 6 bases between the two germline ends.

The V and J genes are TRBV20-1 and TRBJ2-7, with D unresolved. The origin of this receptor is a human donor who donated a stem cell graft to a child with acute lymphoblastic leukemia. The specimen was PBMCs from the stem cell graft donor, collected from the stem cell graft. The CDR3 is CSASPDYEQYF. Written as DNA, the CDR3 is TGCAGTGCTAGCCCGGACTACGAGCAGTACTTC.